This TCR beta chain derives from a study of Graves' ophthalmopathy and Graves' hyperthyroidism. Study results and caveats: Among expanded thyroid clonotypes above 0.001 frequency, most also occurred in blood. Discrimination between ophthalmopathy and stable hyperthyroidism by a 13-signature model showed about 89% sensitivity and roughly 80% specificity.

RNA transcripts yielded amplified TCR beta CDR3 regions. HTBI-primed first-round RT-PCR preceded second-round multiplex PCR. Via MiXCR, TCRdb re-called the multiplex PCR reads, giving one row per CDR3 protein. The table includes around 600,000 distinct CDR3 sequences, 35% to 50% detected once. A remark on this clonotype: Its antigen remains unidentified.

The V gene end was trimmed by 2 bases and the J gene end by 4 bases; junction bases not matched to a gene: 8. The CDR3 runs 15 residues. The germline gives CDR1 SEHNR, CDR2 FQNEAQ (reference sequence). Pregnancy or lactation, uncontrolled infections and other autoimmune diseases were grounds for excluding patients. PBMCs were density-gradient isolated from roughly 10 ml fresh blood. Sequencing input: peripheral blood. This receptor was taken from an adult man with Graves' ophthalmopathy. The rearrangement links TRBV7-9 to TRBJ2-7, with 7 nucleotides matching TRBD2. The CDR3 is CASSLSPGRGYEQYF. CDR3 bases: TGTGCCAGCAGCTTATCCCCTGGGAGGGGTTACGAGCAGTACTTC.